Described below is a single T cell receptor (beta chain) sequence and its context. The trim removed 3 bases at V and 6 bases at J, leaving 3 bases unmatched. Germline CDR1 LNHDA, CDR2 SQIVND (reference sequence). The CDR3 spans 14 residues. These data are taken from a study of shared clonotypes between healthy human individuals. Libraries were prepared by immunoSEQ multiplex PCR; TCRdb keeps only in-frame clonotypes and omits some of them. The sample holds about 480,000 clones, nearly 80% seen once. This TCR was sampled from a woman aged 40 to 49 in good health. Some clones in this sample may be carry-over from other donors' samples. J is TRBJ2-2 and V is TRBV19, with 8 positions matching TRBD1. Sequenced: PBMCs. This chain's CDR3 is CASSMGQVPGELFF. The CDR3, as DNA: TGTGCCAGTAGTATGGGACAGGTCCCCGGGGAGCTGTTTTTT.